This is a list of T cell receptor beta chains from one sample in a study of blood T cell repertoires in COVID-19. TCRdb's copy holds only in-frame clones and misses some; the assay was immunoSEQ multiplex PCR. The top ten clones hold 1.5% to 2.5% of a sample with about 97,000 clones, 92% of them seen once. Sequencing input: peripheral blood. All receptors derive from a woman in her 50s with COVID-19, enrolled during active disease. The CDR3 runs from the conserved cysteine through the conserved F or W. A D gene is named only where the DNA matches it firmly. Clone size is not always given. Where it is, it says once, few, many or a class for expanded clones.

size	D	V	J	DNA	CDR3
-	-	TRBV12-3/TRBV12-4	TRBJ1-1	TGTGCCAGCAGTTTTAACCTACTCACTGAAGCTTTCTTT	CASSFNLLTEAFF
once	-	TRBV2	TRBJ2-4	TGTGCCAGCAGTGAAAGTAGGCAGGGGAACATTCAGTACTTC	CASSESRQGNIQYF
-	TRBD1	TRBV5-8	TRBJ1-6	TGTGCCAGCAGCCGGCACAGGGGGAATAATTCACCCCTCCACTTT	CASSRHRGNNSPLHF
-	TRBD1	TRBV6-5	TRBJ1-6	TGTGCCAGCAGTAACGACAGGGGTGATTCACCCCTCCACTTT	CASSNDRGDSPLHF
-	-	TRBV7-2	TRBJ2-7	TGTGCCAGCAGCTTAAAGGGGCTAGCGCAAACCTACGAGCAGTACTTC	CASSLKGLAQTYEQYF
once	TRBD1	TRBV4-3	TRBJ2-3	TGCGCCAGCAGCCAAGATCAGGGGGCTGCAGATACGCAGTATTTT	CASSQDQGAADTQYF
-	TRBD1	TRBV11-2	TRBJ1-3	TGTGCCAGCAGCCGACAGGGGGTTTTGTCTTACTATCAAAACACCATATATTTT	CASSRQGVLSYYQNTIYF
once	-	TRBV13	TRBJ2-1	TGTGCCAGCAGCCCTAGGGGGGGAAACAATGAGCAGTTCTTC	CASSPRGGNNEQFF
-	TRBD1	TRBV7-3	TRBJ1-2	TGTGCCAGCAGCCACCCAGGACAGGGCGGGACTAACTATGGCTACACCTTC	CASSHPGQGGTNYGYTF
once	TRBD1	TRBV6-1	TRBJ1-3	TGTGCCAGCAGTGATCCGGGACAGGGAAACACCATATATTTT	CASSDPGQGNTIYF
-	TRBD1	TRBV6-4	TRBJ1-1	TGTGCCAGCAGCCCGAGGGGACAGGGGGACACTGAAGCTTTCTTT	CASSPRGQGDTEAFF
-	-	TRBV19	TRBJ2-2	TGTGCCAGTAGGAACAGGGATATCCCCGGGGAGCTGTTTTTT	CASRNRDIPGELFF
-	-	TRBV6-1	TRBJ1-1	TGTGCCAGCAGTGACAGGACTTCATCTGAAGCTTTCTTT	CASSDRTSSEAFF
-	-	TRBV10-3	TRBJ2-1	TGTGCCATCAGTGAGTCTACCGGGACTTTCTACAATGAGCAGTTCTTC	CAISESTGTFYNEQFF